The rows below give T cell receptor beta chains drawn from one sample of a study of spatial heterogeneity in lung cancer. A single record per CDR3 protein comes from TCRdb applying MiXCR to the 5' RACE reads. The table records around 100,000 distinct CDR3 sequences, roughly a tenth of them present only once. Sequencing used PBMCs, obtained at follow-up. These receptors came from a female donor with early-stage non-small cell lung cancer. Both conserved end residues are part of each CDR3. A D gene is named only where the DNA matches it firmly. A row's size may be missing; if present it is once, few, many or a size class.

size,J,V,D,DNA,CDR3
NA,TRBJ2-2,TRBV7-2,NA,TGTGCCAGCAGCTTAGGGTTGGGTACCGGGGAGCTGTTTTTT,CASSLGLGTGELFF
few,TRBJ2-3,TRBV9,TRBD2,TGTGCCAGCAGCGTAGACGAACTAGCGGGGTCTAGCACAGATACGCAGTATTTT,CASSVDELAGSSTDTQYF
few,TRBJ2-1,TRBV24-1,TRBD2,TGTGCCACCAGTGATTTGGGAAGCGGGAGCCCTAAGGGCAATGAGCAGTTCTTC,CATSDLGSGSPKGNEQFF
NA,TRBJ2-5,TRBV11-1,NA,TGTGCCAGCAGCCGTAGGGTCGGGCAGGGAGAGACCCAGTACTTC,CASSRRVGQGETQYF
many,TRBJ2-7,TRBV2,NA,TGTGCCAGCAGTGAATTCGGGCAGGCTACCTACGAGCAGTACTTC,CASSEFGQATYEQYF
many,TRBJ1-5,TRBV28,NA,TGTGCCAGCACTTCAGGGCAGGGTCAGCCCCAGCATTTT,CASTSGQGQPQHF
many,TRBJ2-3,TRBV14,NA,TGTGCCAGCAGCCAGTCAAGCACAGATACGCAGTATTTT,CASSQSSTDTQYF
NA,TRBJ2-1,TRBV13,NA,TGTGCCAGCAGCTCCGGACCGGGTCTATTATACAATGAGCAGTTCTTC,CASSSGPGLLYNEQFF
many,TRBJ2-1,TRBV3-1,TRBD2,TGTGCCAGCGGCGGACTAGCGTCTTACAATGAGCAGTTCTTC,CASGGLASYNEQFF
NA,TRBJ1-1,TRBV20-1,NA,TGCAGTGCTAGAGATAGTGGAGGAGTGTGGGAAGCTTTCTTT,CSARDSGGVWEAFF
NA,TRBJ2-4,TRBV7-9,NA,TGTGCCAGCAGCTTTCAGACTAGGGGCATTCAGTACTTC,CASSFQTRGIQYF
few,TRBJ2-1,TRBV20-1,NA,TGCAGTGCTGGCCCCCTCCCGGGACTCGGAAGGGAGCAGTTCTTC,CSAGPLPGLGREQFF
NA,TRBJ2-7,TRBV29-1,NA,TGCAGCGTTGAACGAGGGTTCGAGCAGTACTTC,CSVERGFEQYF
few,TRBJ2-3,TRBV19,NA,TGTGCCAGTACCCGGGATCGGCCCCCAGATACGCAGTATTTT,CASTRDRPPDTQYF